These 7 T cell receptor beta chains originate from one sample sequenced in a study of blood T cell repertoires in COVID-19. The data were produced by immunoSEQ multiplex PCR, yet TCRdb's version contains in-frame clones alone and is incomplete. The repertoire holds 200,000 to 250,000 clones, with around 85% as singletons. Sample: peripheral blood. The source is an elderly man with acute or convalescent COVID-19.

The J gene is TRBJ1-5, the V gene TRBV2; 12 bases align to TRBD1. In germline, CDR1 is SNHLY, CDR2 FYNNEI. V trimming: 7 bases; J trimming: 2 bases; junction bases outside the gene matches: 15. The CDR3 totals 19 residues. Here the CDR3 reads CASTPRRDRGHQGNQPQHF. The CDR3 nucleotides read TGTGCCAGCACCCCGCGCCGGGACAGGGGGCATCAGGGCAATCAGCCCCAGCATTTT.

This clone was seen a few times. The chain combines TRBV4-2 with TRBJ1-5; 7 nucleotides agree with TRBD1. The ends lost 1 base at V and 2 bases at J; junction bases unmatched: 2. Germline CDR1 and CDR2: LGHNA and YNFKEQ. This CDR3 contains 15 residues. CDR3 bases: TGTGCCAGCAGCCAAGCGGGACAGCGCAATCAGCCCCAGCATTTT. Its protein product is CASSQAGQRNQPQHF.

In this sample, this clone turned up once. This chain uses TRBV28 with TRBJ1-5; TRBD1 might be the D (6 bases). Germline V gives CDR1 MDHEN, CDR2 SYDVKM. V lost 2 bases, J lost 5 bases, and 13 bases lay in between. CDR3 length: 15 residues. Written as DNA, the CDR3 is TGTGCCAGCAGTTTAAGTTGGGACACCTATCAGCCCCAGCATTTT. Translating it yields CASSLSWDTYQPQHF.

The J gene is TRBJ1-5, the V gene TRBV21-1. TRBV21-1 represents a pseudogene. The CDR3 loop spans 17 amino acids. The CDR3 reads CASSKVNIWTFNQPQHF. The CDR3 DNA reads as TGTGCCAGCAGCAAAGTTAATATTTGGACTTTCAATCAGCCCCAGCATTTT.

The J gene is TRBJ1-6, the V gene TRBV28, with TRBD1 matching over 10 bases. V lost 2 bases, J lost 0 bases, and 10 bases stayed unmatched. Germline values: CDR1 MDHEN, CDR2 SYDVKM. There are 20 residues in the CDR3. The CDR3 region is CASSLPRQGASRSYNSPLHF. The CDR3 bases are TGTGCCAGCAGTTTACCCCGACAGGGGGCGAGCCGCTCCTATAATTCACCCCTCCACTTT.

This clone occurred once. V and J are TRBV10-3 and TRBJ1-2; TRBD1 matches 9 bases. V was pared by 3 bases and J by 0 bases, with 11 bases of the junction left unmatched. Germline CDR1 reads ENHRY; CDR2 reads SYGVKD. CDR3 length equals 18 residues. The CDR3 sequence: CAISDLTGTGTTNYGYTF. The CDR3 DNA is TGTGCCATCAGTGACCTTACCGGGACAGGGACTACTAACTATGGCTACACCTTC.

This clone showed up just a few times. The chain uses TRBV5-1 and TRBJ1-1, with a possible D match to TRBD1 (6 bases). The germline V gene encodes CDR1 SGHRS and CDR2 YFSETQ. V lost 4 bases to trimming and J lost 3 bases, with 13 bases between them. The CDR3 consists of 14 residues. CDR3 in amino acids: CASSLQGRDTEAFF. The DNA of the CDR3 is TGCGCCAGCAGCCTACAGGGTAGGGACACTGAAGCTTTCTTT.